This TCR beta chain was sequenced during a study of OX40 agonist ivuxolimab in advanced cancers. For the study at large: At doses from 0.01 to 10 mg/kg, patients were given intravenous ivuxolimab every 2 weeks. Patients undergoing dose escalation presented with hepatocellular carcinoma, melanoma, renal cell or head and neck cancer.

The assay was immunoSEQ multiplex PCR, and TCRdb's table has in-frame clones only and misses some. Of tens of thousands of clones in the sample, 65% to 85% were seen once. Germline V gives CDR1 SGHTA, CDR2 FQGNSA. The CDR3 contains 13 residues. The ends were cut back, 4 bases at V and 8 bases at J, with 12 bases in the middle. The sequence came from an adult with an advanced solid tumor such as melanoma, head and neck, liver or kidney cancer. The chain recombines TRBV7-2 with TRBJ1-5, with D tentatively TRBD1 (6 bases). The sample was CD4+ or CD8+ T cells sorted from blood, taken in a trial of the OX40 agonist ivuxolimab. The CDR3 loop reads CASSYRSGEPQHF. For the CDR3, the DNA is TGTGCCAGCAGCTACAGGTCAGGGGAGCCCCAGCATTTT. The full variable domain, completed using reference TRBV7-2 and TRBJ1-5, is GAGVSQSPSNKVTEKGKDVELRCDPISGHTALYWYRQSLGQGLEFLIYFQGNSAPDKSGLPSDRFSAERTGGSVSTLTIQRTQQEDSAVYLCASSYRSGEPQHFGDGTRLSIL.